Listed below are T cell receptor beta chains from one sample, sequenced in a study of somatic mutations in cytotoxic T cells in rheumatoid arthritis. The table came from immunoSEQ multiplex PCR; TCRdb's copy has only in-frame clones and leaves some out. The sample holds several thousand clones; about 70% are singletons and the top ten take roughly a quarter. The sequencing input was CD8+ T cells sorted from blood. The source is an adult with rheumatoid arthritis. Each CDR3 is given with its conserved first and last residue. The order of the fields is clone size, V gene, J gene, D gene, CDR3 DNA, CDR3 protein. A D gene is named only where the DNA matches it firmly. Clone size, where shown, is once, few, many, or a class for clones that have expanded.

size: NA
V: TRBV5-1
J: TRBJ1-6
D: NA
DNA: TGCGCCAGCAGCGGTCGGGCGGACCATAATTCACCCCTCCACTTT
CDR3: CASSGRADHNSPLHF

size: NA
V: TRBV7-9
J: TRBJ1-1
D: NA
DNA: TGTGCCAGCACCTTGACGGCTTCGAACACTGAAGCTTTCTTT
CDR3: CASTLTASNTEAFF

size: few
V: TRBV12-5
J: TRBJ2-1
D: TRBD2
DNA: TGTGCTAGTGGTTTGGTACAAGAGGCTGAGCGGGAGGGCCGGTCCTACAATGAGCAGTTCTTC
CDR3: CASGLVQEAEREGRSYNEQFF

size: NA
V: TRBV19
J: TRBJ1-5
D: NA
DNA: TGTGCCAGTACGGGGGGGGCGCTTCAGCCCCAGCATTTT
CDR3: CASTGGALQPQHF

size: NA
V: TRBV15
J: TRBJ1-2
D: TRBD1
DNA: TGTGCCACCAGCAGAACAGGACAGGGGATAACCAACTATGGCTACACCTTC
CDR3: CATSRTGQGITNYGYTF

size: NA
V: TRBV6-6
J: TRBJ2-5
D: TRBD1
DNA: TGTGCCAGCAGCTACCCGGGACAGGGGGTAGAGACCCAGTACTTC
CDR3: CASSYPGQGVETQYF

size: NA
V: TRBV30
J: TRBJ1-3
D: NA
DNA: TGTGCCTGGAGTGTGGGGGAAAACACCATATATTTT
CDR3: CAWSVGENTIYF

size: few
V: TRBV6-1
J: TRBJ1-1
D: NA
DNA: TGTGCCAGCAGTAAGACAAGGAACACTGAAGCTTTCTTT
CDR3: CASSKTRNTEAFF

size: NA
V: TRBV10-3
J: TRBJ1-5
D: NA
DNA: TGTGCCATCAGTGACGGGGCAAATCAGCCCCAGCATTTT
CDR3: CAISDGANQPQHF

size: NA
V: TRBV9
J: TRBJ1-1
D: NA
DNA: TGTGCCAGCAGCCCTAGACGGGGGAACACTGAAGCTTTCTTT
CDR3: CASSPRRGNTEAFF

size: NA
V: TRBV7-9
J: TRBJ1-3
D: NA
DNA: TGTGCCAGCAGCCCCTCAGTGACAGGTACCTCTGGAAACACCATATATTTT
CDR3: CASSPSVTGTSGNTIYF

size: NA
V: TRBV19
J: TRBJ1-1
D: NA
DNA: TGTGCCAGTAGTATCTTTCCGTTCTCGGGTCCTGAAGCTTTCTTT
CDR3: CASSIFPFSGPEAFF

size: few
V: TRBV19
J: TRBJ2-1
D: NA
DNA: TGTGCCAGTAGTATAGGCCGCAGGGGGGATGAGCAGTTCTTC
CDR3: CASSIGRRGDEQFF

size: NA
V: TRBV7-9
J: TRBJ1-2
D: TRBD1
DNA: TGTGCCAGCAGCTTAATCGGAGAGGGACAGGGGGAAGGCTACACCTTC
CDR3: CASSLIGEGQGEGYTF

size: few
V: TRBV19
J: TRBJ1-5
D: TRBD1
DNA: TGTGCCAGTAGTGGGGGACAGGAGGGCAATCAGCCCCAGCATTTT
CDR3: CASSGGQEGNQPQHF

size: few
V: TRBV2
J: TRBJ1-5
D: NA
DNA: TGTGCCAGCAGTGAAGGGGGCGGATTCTACCAGCCCCAGCATTTT
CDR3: CASSEGGGFYQPQHF

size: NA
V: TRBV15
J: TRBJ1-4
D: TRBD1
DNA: TGTGCCACCAGCAGCCCGGGACAGGGGGCGCGGGATGAAAAACTGTTTTTT
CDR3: CATSSPGQGARDEKLFF

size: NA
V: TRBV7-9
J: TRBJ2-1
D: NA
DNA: TGTGCCAGCAGTTCCGGGGGAGGTGAGCAGTTCTTC
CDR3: CASSSGGGEQFF

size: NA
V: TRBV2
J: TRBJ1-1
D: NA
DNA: TGTGCCAGCAGCCTGGGGAACACTGAAGCTTTCTTT
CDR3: CASSLGNTEAFF

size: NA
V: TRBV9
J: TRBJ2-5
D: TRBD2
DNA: TGTGCCAGCACCGCGGGCGGGAGGGCCGAGGAGACCCAGTACTTC
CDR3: CASTAGGRAEETQYF

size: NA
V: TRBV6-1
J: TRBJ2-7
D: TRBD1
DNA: TGTGCCAGCAGTGACCTGGGACAGGGGGGACTCTACGAGCAGTACTTC
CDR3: CASSDLGQGGLYEQYF

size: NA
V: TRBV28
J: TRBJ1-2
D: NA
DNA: TGTGCCAGCAGCCGGGAGGGAGGCGCGGGGGCCTCCAGGGGCTACACCTTC
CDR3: CASSREGGAGASRGYTF

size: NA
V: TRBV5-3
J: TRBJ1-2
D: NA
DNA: TGTGCCAGAAGCTTGGAACACAGGGAAGAGTATGGCTACACCTTC
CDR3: CARSLEHREEYGYTF

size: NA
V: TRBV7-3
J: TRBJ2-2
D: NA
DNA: TGTGCCAGCAGCGCTGGGTGGTCCGGGGAGCTGTTTTTT
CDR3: CASSAGWSGELFF

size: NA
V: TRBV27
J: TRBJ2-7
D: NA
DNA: TGTGCCAGCAGTTCGGCAGGGCCCTACGAGCAGTACTTC
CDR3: CASSSAGPYEQYF

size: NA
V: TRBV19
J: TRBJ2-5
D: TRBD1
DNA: TGTGCCAGTAACTCACAGGGGGAAGAGACCCAGTACTTC
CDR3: CASNSQGEETQYF

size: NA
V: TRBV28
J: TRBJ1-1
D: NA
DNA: TGTGCCAGCAGTAATACAGGGATGCAGTGGACTGAAGCTTTCTTT
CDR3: CASSNTGMQWTEAFF

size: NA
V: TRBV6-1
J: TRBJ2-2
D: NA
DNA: TGTGCCAGCAGTGTTGTGCGAGCAACCGGGGAGCTGTTTTTT
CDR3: CASSVVRATGELFF

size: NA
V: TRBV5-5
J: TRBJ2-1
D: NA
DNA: TGTGCCAGCAGCTTGGCCCTAACTGACTACAATGAGCAGTTCTTC
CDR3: CASSLALTDYNEQFF

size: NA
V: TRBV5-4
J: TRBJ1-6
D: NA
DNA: TGTGCCAGCAGCCGCTCCCCACAGGAGAGTTCACCCCTCCACTTT
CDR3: CASSRSPQESSPLHF

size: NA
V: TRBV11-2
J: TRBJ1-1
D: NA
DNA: TGTGCCACCACCCGGGGGGCGGTCACTGAAGCTTTCTTT
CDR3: CATTRGAVTEAFF

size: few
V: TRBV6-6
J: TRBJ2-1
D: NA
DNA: TGTGCCAGCAGCCGTCCCTACAATGAGCAGTTCTTC
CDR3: CASSRPYNEQFF

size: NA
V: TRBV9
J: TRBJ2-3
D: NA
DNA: TGTGCCAGCAGCCAATGGGACGGGAGAGGAGATACGCAGTATTTT
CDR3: CASSQWDGRGDTQYF

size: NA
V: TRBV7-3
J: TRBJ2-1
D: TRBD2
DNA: TGTGCCAGCAGCTTAAGGACTAGCGGGGGCCAGTTCTTC
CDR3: CASSLRTSGGQFF

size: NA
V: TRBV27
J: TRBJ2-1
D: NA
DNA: TGTGCCAGCAGTTTAAAACCATCGAGCTCCTACAATGAGCAGTTCTTC
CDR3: CASSLKPSSSYNEQFF

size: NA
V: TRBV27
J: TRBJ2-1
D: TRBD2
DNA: TGTGCCAGCAGTCCGGGACTAGCGGGGAACAATGAGCAGTTCTTC
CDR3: CASSPGLAGNNEQFF

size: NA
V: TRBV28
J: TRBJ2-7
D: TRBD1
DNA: TGTGCCAGCAGCCCCTTGCGACAGGGAAGCTACGAGCAGTACTTC
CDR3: CASSPLRQGSYEQYF

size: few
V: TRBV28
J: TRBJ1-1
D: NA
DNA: TGTGCCAGCAGTTTATATCCGGGAAACACTGAAGCTTTCTTT
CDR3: CASSLYPGNTEAFF

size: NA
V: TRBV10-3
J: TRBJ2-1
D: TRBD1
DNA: TGTGCCATCAGTGAGTCGATGGGGGGACAGGGATACAATGAGCAGTTCTTC
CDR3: CAISESMGGQGYNEQFF

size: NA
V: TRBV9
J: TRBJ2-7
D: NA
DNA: TGTGCCAGCAGCGTAGCGGGGGGCCCGAGGAGCGAGCAGTACTTC
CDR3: CASSVAGGPRSEQYF

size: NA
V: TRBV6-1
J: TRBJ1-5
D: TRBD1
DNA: TGTGCCAGCAGTCCAGCGACAGGGGCGGTTCAGCCCCAGCATTTT
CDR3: CASSPATGAVQPQHF

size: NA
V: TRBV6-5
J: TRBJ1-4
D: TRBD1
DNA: TGTGCCAGCAGTTACACCCACAAGGGGGCGGATGAAAAACTGTTTTTT
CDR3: CASSYTHKGADEKLFF

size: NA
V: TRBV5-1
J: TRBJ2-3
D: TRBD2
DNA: TGCGCCAGCAGCTTGGGGCTAGCGGGGGGCTACGAAGGAACAGATACGCAGTATTTT
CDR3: CASSLGLAGGYEGTDTQYF

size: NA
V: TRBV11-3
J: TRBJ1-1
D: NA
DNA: TGTGCCAGCAGCTCAACACCCAACACTGAAGCTTTCTTT
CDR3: CASSSTPNTEAFF

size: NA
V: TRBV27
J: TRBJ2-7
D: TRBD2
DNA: TGTGCCAGCAGCCTGATAACTAGCGGGGGTCCCTACGAGCAGTACTTC
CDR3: CASSLITSGGPYEQYF

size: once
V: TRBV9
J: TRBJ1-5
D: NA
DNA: TGTGCCAGCAGCGTAGACGAGGGCGGAGGTCAGCCCCAGCATTTT
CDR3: CASSVDEGGGQPQHF

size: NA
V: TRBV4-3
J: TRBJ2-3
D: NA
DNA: TGCGCCAGCAGCCAAGAGGAGTCTCAGAGGGGAGATACGCAGTATTTT
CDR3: CASSQEESQRGDTQYF